Shown below are 29 T cell receptor beta chains from a single sample sequenced in a study of human thymus T cells. Obtained as resections during corrective heart surgery, the thymus tissue was then studied. Clones were sequenced by immunoSEQ multiplex PCR, and TCRdb holds only the in-frame ones, with some missing. The data contain roughly 86,000 clones, about 96% of them singletons. Sequenced sample: thymus tissue. The source is a boy under two years old with a congenital heart defect but otherwise immunologically healthy.

The gene calls are TRBV28 and TRBJ1-2; TRBD1 might be the D (5 bases). The CDR3 has 16 amino acids. Trimming removed 5 bases at V and 4 bases at J, with 20 bases between. Germline-derived CDR1 and CDR2 are MDHEN and SYDVKM. Here the CDR3 reads CASSPPVQGPFYGYTF. The CDR3 region has the DNA TGTGCCAGCAGTCCCCCGGTTCAGGGACCGTTCTATGGCTACACCTTC.

This chain links TRBV7-2 with TRBJ2-7; 12 nucleotides line up with TRBD2. Germline trimming cut 5 bases from V and 4 bases from J; bases unmatched to any gene: 15. The CDR3 spans 18 residues. CDR1 SGHTA and CDR2 FQGNSA come from the germline V gene. The CDR3 DNA is TGTGCCAGCAGCCCCCTGGGGCTAGCGGGAGGGATCTGGTACGAGCAGTACTTC. This gives the protein CASSPLGLAGGIWYEQYF.

The chain carries TRBV21-1 and TRBJ2-5; the table's D call, TRBD2, was not checked against the DNA. TRBV21-1 is reported as a pseudogene. The CDR3 length is 12 residues. The CDR3 nucleotides read TGTGCCAGCAGCAAAGTGGAGGAGACCCAGTACTTC. As protein: CASSKVEETQYF.

The chain combines TRBV27 with TRBJ1-3, with D tentatively TRBD1 (6 bases). Germline V CDR1 and CDR2: MNHEY, SMNVEV (reference sequence). Trimming removed 5 bases at V and 2 bases at J, with 13 bases between. The CDR3 totals 15 residues. The DNA for the CDR3 is TGTGCCAGCAGTATCATAGGGGGGACTGGAAACACCATATATTTT. Translated: CASSIIGGTGNTIYF.

The chain joins TRBV6-1 to TRBJ1-6; D not resolved. V was cut by 3 bases and J by 1 base, with 16 bases left in between. CDR1 is MNHNS and CDR2 is SASEGT in the germline V gene. The CDR3 length is 18 residues. The CDR3 DNA follows: TGTGCCAGCAGTGAGGCCAGGTTTAGCAGGTCCTATAATTCACCCCTCCACTTT. Translating it yields CASSEARFSRSYNSPLHF.

The chain couples TRBV23-1 to TRBJ2-7; D may match TRBD1 or TRBD2 (5 bases each). TRBV23-1 is known as an ORF, though its function is uncertain. V was trimmed by 10 bases and J by 7 bases, leaving 20 bases between them. This CDR3 region has 13 residues. CDR3 nucleotide sequence: TGCGCCACCATGGGACCGATGATGGGGGAGCAGTACTTC. Translation: CATMGPMMGEQYF.

The chain couples TRBV7-9 to TRBJ2-5; 7 positions agree with TRBD1. The CDR3 is made up of 14 amino acids. CDR1 SEHNR and CDR2 FQNEAQ come from the germline V gene (reference sequence). The J segment lost 0 bases and the V segment lost 3 bases, leaving 1 base of the junction unmatched. The CDR3 here is CASSLDRYQETQYF. CDR3 bases: TGTGCCAGCAGCTTGGACAGGTACCAAGAGACCCAGTACTTC.

The J gene is TRBJ2-2, the V gene TRBV7-6; D is possibly TRBD1 (5 bases). The V end lost 6 bases, the J end lost 5 bases, and 13 bases lay between the germline ends. There are 14 residues in the CDR3. The germline V gene has CDR1 SGHVS and CDR2 FNYEAQ. The CDR3 here is CASRQKQGTGELFF. Written as DNA, the CDR3 is TGTGCCAGCAGACAAAAGCAGGGTACCGGGGAGCTGTTTTTT.

The V and J genes are TRBV5-1 and TRBJ2-5; 11 bases fit TRBD2. Germline V gives CDR1 SGHRS, CDR2 YFSETQ. V lost 1 base, J lost 2 bases, and 7 bases stayed unmatched. This CDR3 is 17 amino acids long. The CDR3 region is CASSLWALAGGQETQYF. CDR3 in DNA: TGCGCCAGCAGCTTGTGGGCCTTAGCGGGAGGGCAAGAGACCCAGTACTTC.

The chain carries TRBV28 and TRBJ2-5; D uncertain. Trimming left V 2 bases short and J 2 bases short, with 9 bases between. Germline lookup yields CDR1 MDHEN and CDR2 SYDVKM. The CDR3 spans 14 residues. Here the CDR3 reads CASSLLVSQETQYF. The CDR3 DNA is TGTGCCAGCAGTTTACTGGTATCACAAGAGACCCAGTACTTC.

V usage is TRBV11-2 and J usage is TRBJ1-2; 10 bases line up with TRBD1. Trimming cost V 5 bases and J 6 bases; bases outside gene matches: 9. There are 15 residues in the CDR3. Germline values: CDR1 SGHAT, CDR2 FQNNGV. CDR3 in DNA: TGTGCCAGCAGCGAAGACAGGGGGCTAAAGAATGGCTACACCTTC. It encodes CASSEDRGLKNGYTF.

This rearrangement joins TRBV7-7 to TRBJ2-7, with D perhaps assigned TRBD1 or TRBD2 (6 bases each). Germline assignment: CDR1 SSHAT and CDR2 FNYEAQ (reference sequence). The length of the CDR3 is 13 residues. V was shortened by 4 bases and J by 6 bases, with 13 bases between the two germline ends. CDR3: CASSSDRRGEQYF. The CDR3, as DNA: TGTGCCAGCAGCTCCGACAGGCGGGGCGAGCAGTACTTC.

About this clone itself: One end of the junction fails to match germline, which may point to a read error. This chain links TRBV29-1 with TRBJ1-2; D uncertain. Germline V CDR1 and CDR2: SQVTM, ANQGSEA. The CDR3 totals 13 residues. DNA for the CDR3: TGCAGCGTTGAGGAGAGGGTTTTCTATGGCTACGCCTTC. Protein sequence: CSVEERVFYGYAF.

This chain uses TRBV6-5 with TRBJ1-1, with 11 bases that match TRBD1. The V gene's germline CDR1 is MNHEY and CDR2 SVGAGI. Trimming removed 6 bases from V and 7 bases from J; junction bases left unmatched: 10. The CDR3 extends over 15 amino acids. The CDR3 is CASSLGQGATIEAFF. The CDR3 DNA sequence: TGTGCCAGCAGCCTTGGACAGGGGGCAACGATTGAAGCTTTCTTT.

The chain has TRBV27 and TRBJ2-5, with TRBD1 matching over 10 bases. The length of the CDR3 is 16 residues. The junction had 12 bases not matched to a gene; V was cut back by 6 bases and J by 5 bases. Germline V CDR1 and CDR2: MNHEY, SMNVEV (reference sequence). Written as DNA, the CDR3 is TGTGCCAGCAGCCCCCCGGACAGGGGGGCCGGGGAGACCCAGTACTTC. Protein sequence: CASSPPDRGAGETQYF.

This clone was seen a single time. The chain links TRBV29-1 to TRBJ2-3; TRBD2 matches 7 bases. The CDR3 extends over 13 amino acids. With V trimmed by 0 bases and J by 6 bases, 3 bases remained unmatched. Germline CDR1 SQVTM, CDR2 ANQGSEA. DNA of the CDR3: TGCAGCGTTGAAGAGCGGGAGACGGATACGCAGTATTTT. As protein: CSVEERETDTQYF.

The rearrangement joins TRBV9 to TRBJ2-1, with TRBD2 matching 12 bases. The CDR3 runs 17 residues. The V segment lost 4 bases and the J segment 9 bases; nucleotides outside the gene matches: 14. CDR1 SGDLS and CDR2 YYNGEE come from the germline V gene. The CDR3 DNA follows: TGTGCCAGCAGCCCCGGACTAGCGGGGACCCCCATTTTTGAGCAGTTCTTC. Translated: CASSPGLAGTPIFEQFF.

This chain links TRBV7-2 with TRBJ2-7; the D gene is possibly TRBD1 (6 bases). The CDR3 contains 14 residues. CDR1 is SGHTA, CDR2 FQGNSA, per germline. With 7 bases removed from V and 3 bases from J, the gap between germline ends came to 16 bases. For the CDR3, the DNA is TGTGCCAGCACCGCAGAGGGGGACGGCTACGAGCAGTACTTC. Amino acids: CASTAEGDGYEQYF.

The rearrangement uses TRBV7-2 and TRBJ2-7, with 7 nucleotides matching TRBD1. The CDR3 length is 15 residues. J gave up 2 bases and V 3 bases, and 7 bases lay outside the gene matches. In germline, CDR1 is SGHTA, CDR2 FQGNSA. The DNA for the CDR3 is TGTGCCAGCAGCTTTTTAGCCGGGACAGCCTACGAGCAGTACTTC. It is translated as CASSFLAGTAYEQYF. Based on the CDR3 plus reference TRBV7-2 and TRBJ2-7, the full variable domain is GAGVSQSPSNKVTEKGKDVELRCDPISGHTALYWYRQSLGQGLEFLIYFQGNSAPDKSGLPSDRFSAERTGGSVSTLTIQRTQQEDSAVYLCASSFLAGTAYEQYFGPGTRLTVT.

The genes are TRBV11-2 and TRBJ2-5; tentative D call: TRBD1 (5 bases). Germline V gives CDR1 SGHAT, CDR2 FQNNGV. There are 13 residues in the CDR3. Trimming removed 4 bases at V and 5 bases at J, with 11 bases between. For the CDR3, the DNA is TGTGCCAGCAGCTCGGACATCGTGGAGACCCAGTACTTC. Residues: CASSSDIVETQYF.

The V gene is TRBV20-1, the J gene TRBJ2-1; D gene uncertain. CDR1 DFQATT and CDR2 SNEGSKA come from the germline V gene (reference sequence). V gave up 3 bases and J gave up 16 bases, with 13 bases separating them. This CDR3 spans 10 amino acids. CDR3 in amino acids: CSASARGFFF. The CDR3 bases are TGCAGTGCTAGCGCCCGAGGCTTTTTCTTC.

This chain connects TRBV11-3 to TRBJ2-7, with TRBD2 matching over 7 bases. Looked up from germline, CDR1 is SGHNT and CDR2 is YENEEA. After removal of 4 bases from V and 6 bases from J, the junction contained 12 bases not matched to a gene. The CDR3 spans 15 residues. DNA of the CDR3: TGTGCCAGCAGCTCGACTAGCTCGGGTCGGTCCGAGCAGTACTTC. Protein: CASSSTSSGRSEQYF. Full variable domain (outside the CDR3, taken from reference TRBV11-3 and TRBJ2-7): EAGVVQSPRYKIIEKKQPVAFWCNPISGHNTLYWYLQNLGQGPELLIRYENEEAVDDSQLPKDRFSAERLKGVDSTLKIQPAELGDSAVYLCASSSTSSGRSEQYFGPGTRLTVT.

This sequence joins TRBV19 and TRBJ2-7; 8 positions match TRBD1. V was clipped by 2 bases and J by 4 bases; unmatched bases: 7. This CDR3 spans 15 amino acids. Per the germline V gene, CDR1 is LNHDA and CDR2 is SQIVND (reference sequence). CDR3 region: CASSISGTGWYEQYF. For the CDR3, the DNA is TGTGCCAGTAGTATATCCGGGACAGGTTGGTACGAGCAGTACTTC.

The chain employs TRBV7-2 and TRBJ2-7, with D uncertain. The length of the CDR3 is 17 residues. V lost 1 base, J lost 4 bases, and 20 bases lay in between. Germline lookup yields CDR1 SGHTA and CDR2 FQGNSA. The CDR3: CASSLETRWVCGYEQYF. The CDR3 DNA is TGTGCCAGCAGCTTAGAAACAAGATGGGTATGCGGATACGAGCAGTACTTC.

The chain couples TRBV28 to TRBJ1-5; tentatively, D is TRBD1 (5 bases). The CDR3 has 16 residues. CDR1 and CDR2 from the germline V gene are MDHEN and SYDVKM. V lost 2 bases and J 5 bases, leaving 16 bases between the germline ends. CDR3 amino acids: CASSLGPDSAHQPQHF. The CDR3 DNA reads as TGTGCCAGCAGTTTAGGTCCCGACAGTGCACATCAGCCCCAGCATTTT.

The CDR3 reads CASRAGLKKYEQYF. The CDR3 DNA reads TGTGCCAGCAGGGCGGGCCTCAAGAAATACGAGCAGTACTTC. The rearrangement joins TRBV5-4 to TRBJ2-7; D is perhaps TRBD2 (5 bases). V lost 5 bases to trimming and J lost 4 bases, with 16 bases between them. The CDR3 length is 14 residues. Germline-derived CDR1 and CDR2 are SGHNT and YYREEE (reference sequence).

This chain joins TRBV6-1 and TRBJ1-4; 7 nucleotides agree with TRBD1. The CDR3 is 16 amino acids. J was trimmed by 8 bases and V by 0 bases; bases with no gene match: 9. The germline V gene has CDR1 MNHNS and CDR2 SASEGT. CDR3 protein: CASSEARSRGGEKLFF. For the CDR3, the DNA is TGTGCCAGCAGTGAAGCCCGAAGTCGAGGGGGCGAAAAACTGTTTTTT.

The chain combines TRBV30 with TRBJ1-1; 7 bases agree with TRBD1. Germline V gene sequence: CDR1 GTSNPN, CDR2 SVGIG (reference sequence). The CDR3 has 14 amino acids. V was clipped by 2 bases and J by 5 bases; unmatched bases: 8. The CDR3 reads CAWSWSGGHTEAFF. The CDR3 DNA reads as TGTGCCTGGAGTTGGTCAGGGGGTCATACTGAAGCTTTCTTT.

Details on this clone: A read error may account for a junction end that differs from germline. The rearrangement uses TRBV2 and TRBJ2-4; 7 nucleotides align to TRBD1. The V gene's germline CDR1 is SNHLY and CDR2 FYNNEI. The CDR3 consists of 17 residues. The CDR3 reads CASSEARKGAGTGVGDF. CDR3 DNA: TGTGCCAGCAGTGAAGCGCGGAAGGGGGCCGGGACCGGGGTCGGGGACTTC.